This TCR beta chain is from a study of blood T cell repertoires in COVID-19. On the study more broadly: Researchers got acute and convalescent COVID-19 samples from the United States, Italy and Spain. PBMCs, B-cell-depleted T cells, or T cells were the source of the cDNA or gDNA that made up the material.

Per the study methods: By means of reference gene primer amplification, nucleated cell counts were estimated. Profiled with immunoSEQ multiplex PCR; TCRdb holds only in-frame clones, not every one. V and J calls plus clone size are reproduced from that table; the DNA served to infer D and trimming. The data hold about 190,000 clones, with approximately 80% observed a single time. CDR1 MNHEY and CDR2 SMNVEV come from the germline V gene (reference sequence). This CDR3 region has 15 residues. V gave up 4 bases and J gave up 7 bases; unmatched junction bases: 2. This clone has just one count. What was sequenced was peripheral blood. This clonotype was obtained from a woman in her forties or fifties with acute or convalescent COVID-19. J is TRBJ2-1 and V is TRBV27; TRBD2 agrees at 15 bases. The CDR3 region is CASSSGLAGGNEQFF. Written as DNA, the CDR3 is TGTGCCAGCAGTTCGGGACTAGCGGGGGGAAATGAGCAGTTCTTC.